This passage covers 25 T cell receptor beta chains from one sample sequenced in a study of blood T cell repertoires in COVID-19. Assay used: immunoSEQ multiplex PCR; TCRdb lists only in-frame clones, some missing. The sample lists hundreds of thousands of clones; more than 85% were seen once. Source material: PBMCs or T cells enriched from blood (not recorded which). These TCRs come from a woman aged 60 to 75 who had recovered from COVID-19.

This chain joins TRBV12-5 and TRBJ2-3; tentative D call: TRBD2 (5 bases). The germline V gene encodes CDR1 LGHNT and CDR2 FRNRAP. The CDR3 has 18 amino acids. V was shortened by 2 bases and J by 3 bases, with 21 bases between the two germline ends. The DNA of the CDR3 is TGTGCTAGTGGTTTGAGGATCCCGAGGGTGGTCGGAACAGATACGCAGTATTTT. This sequence encodes CASGLRIPRVVGTDTQYF.

The gene calls are TRBV10-3 and TRBJ1-5; TRBD1 is a possible D gene (6 bases). The CDR3 contains 16 residues. CDR1 and CDR2 (germline): ENHRY, SYGVKD. Trimming took off 0 bases at V and 5 bases at J, with 14 bases between the two ends. As DNA, the CDR3 is TGTGCCATCAGTGAGTCGGGTGACAGGTTTTATCAGCCCCAGCATTTT. The encoded protein is CAISESGDRFYQPQHF.

The chain links TRBV28 to TRBJ2-7; D is possibly TRBD2 (6 bases). Per germline, CDR1 MDHEN and CDR2 SYDVKM. The V end lost 3 bases, the J end lost 3 bases, and 15 bases lay between the germline ends. The CDR3 runs to 15 residues. The CDR3 loop is CASSFVGGAGYEQYF. CDR3 DNA sequence: TGTGCCAGCAGTTTCGTTGGCGGGGCCGGCTACGAGCAGTACTTC.

The V call is TRBV6-4, the J call TRBJ1-5; D unclear. The germline gives CDR1 MRHNA, CDR2 SNTAGT. The CDR3 is 15 amino acids. Trimming took off 6 bases at V and 2 bases at J, with 14 bases between the two ends. Here the CDR3 reads CASSRLFGGNQPQHF. The CDR3 region has the DNA TGTGCCAGCAGCAGACTTTTTGGTGGCAATCAGCCCCAGCATTTT.

The chain employs TRBV19 and TRBJ2-5, with 8 bases aligning to TRBD1. In germline, CDR1 is LNHDA, CDR2 SQIVND (reference sequence). This CDR3 has 17 amino acids. V lost 1 base to trimming and J lost 1 base; unmatched junction nucleotides: 8. CDR3 amino acids: CASSIAGAGGPQETQYF. In DNA form, the CDR3 reads TGTGCCAGTAGTATAGCAGGGGCAGGGGGCCCCCAAGAGACCCAGTACTTC.

This chain joins TRBV6-5 and TRBJ1-5; TRBD1 matches at 10 bases. V shed 8 bases, J shed 7 bases, and the junction held 5 bases outside the gene matches. The germline CDR1 and CDR2 sequences are MNHEY and SVGAGI. This CDR3 has 13 amino acids. The CDR3 sequence: CASGQGGSQPQHF. The CDR3 DNA reads as TGTGCCAGCGGACAGGGGGGGAGCCAGCCCCAGCATTTT.

This clone was recorded once. This chain connects TRBV7-2 to TRBJ2-3; D may be TRBD2 (6 bases). The length of the CDR3 is 15 residues. The germline V gene encodes CDR1 SGHTA and CDR2 FQGNSA. Trimming took 5 bases from V and 2 from J, leaving 14 bases between them. CDR3 DNA: TGTGCCAGCAGCCCAAGACTAGGTCTCACAGATACGCAGTATTTT. Encoded protein: CASSPRLGLTDTQYF.

The rearrangement joins TRBV28 to TRBJ1-3; TRBD1 might be the D (5 bases). V shed 7 bases and J shed 4 bases, with 20 bases lying between them. Per germline, CDR1 MDHEN and CDR2 SYDVKM. The CDR3 consists of 16 residues. The CDR3: CASKGILGTYGNTIYF. In DNA, the CDR3 is TGTGCCAGCAAGGGGATTTTGGGGACTTACGGAAACACCATATATTTT.

The chain couples TRBV24-1 to TRBJ2-7, with D maybe TRBD1 (6 bases). Germline V gene sequence: CDR1 KGHDR, CDR2 SFDVKD. Trimming took off 2 bases at V and 6 bases at J, with 13 bases between the two ends. CDR3 size: 14 residues. The CDR3 DNA is TGTGCCACCAGTGATTGGGGGCCATCGGGCGAGCAGTACGTC. Its protein is CATSDWGPSGEQYV.

V usage is TRBV10-3 and J usage is TRBJ2-2; 7 bases map to TRBD1. The V gene end was trimmed by 3 bases and the J gene end by 4 bases; junction bases not matched to a gene: 5. There are 15 residues in the CDR3. CDR1 is ENHRY and CDR2 is SYGVKD in the germline V gene. The CDR3 DNA follows: TGTGCCATCAGTGAAATAGGACAGGTCACCGGGGAGCTGTTTTTT. Amino acid sequence: CAISEIGQVTGELFF.

The chain couples TRBV2 to TRBJ2-2, with D tentatively TRBD1 (5 bases). CDR3 length: 15 amino acids. Between the trimmed V and J ends, which lost 8 bases and 1 base, there was a span of 14 bases. The germline V gene has CDR1 SNHLY and CDR2 FYNNEI. The CDR3: CASLSRAQNTGELFF. The CDR3 DNA follows: TGTGCCAGCTTGTCCAGGGCCCAGAACACCGGGGAGCTGTTTTTT.

The chain employs TRBV19 and TRBJ2-7; TRBD1 matches 7 bases. Per germline, CDR1 LNHDA and CDR2 SQIVND (reference sequence). V was clipped by 9 bases and J by 0 bases; unmatched bases: 8. The CDR3 is made up of 14 amino acids. The CDR3 coding sequence is TGTGCCAGCAGAGACAGGGTTGGCTCCTACGAGCAGTACTTC. Protein product: CASRDRVGSYEQYF.

The chain's CDR3 is CASTLDRYTGELFF. The CDR3 bases are TGTGCCAGCACCCTGGACAGGTACACCGGGGAGCTGTTTTTT. This chain uses TRBV6-5 with TRBJ2-2; the match to TRBD1 covers 7 bases. CDR3 size: 14 residues. CDR1 and CDR2 from the germline V gene are MNHEY and SVGAGI. Unmatched junction bases numbered 5, after V lost 7 bases and J lost 3 bases.

The genes are TRBV13 and TRBJ2-1, with 11 positions matching TRBD2. The V gene's germline CDR1 is PRHDT and CDR2 FYEKMQ (reference sequence). This CDR3 is 17 amino acids long. With V trimmed by 5 bases and J by 5 bases, 11 bases remained unmatched. The CDR3 DNA follows: TGTGCCAGCAGCCCGCCCCCCCTAGCGGGGGGCAACAATGAGCAGTTCTTC. Its protein is CASSPPPLAGGNNEQFF. Combining the CDR3 with reference TRBV13 and TRBJ2-1 gives the whole variable domain AAGVIQSPRHLIKEKRETATLKCYPIPRHDTVYWYQQGPGQDPQFLISFYEKMQSDKGSIPDRFSAQQFSDYHSELNMSSLELGDSALYFCASSPPPLAGGNNEQFFGPGTRLTVL.

This chain links TRBV27 with TRBJ2-3; TRBD2 agrees at 8 bases. Germline loops: CDR1 MNHEY, CDR2 SMNVEV (reference sequence). CDR3 length equals 16 residues. V lost 6 bases and J lost 5; bases outside the gene matches: 13. CDR3 in amino acids: CASSSSRGGLQDTQYF. DNA of the CDR3: TGTGCCAGCAGCTCATCTCGGGGGGGCCTGCAAGATACGCAGTATTTT.

The table lists this clone with a few counts. The genes are TRBV10-2 and TRBJ1-1; perhaps TRBD1 as D (6 bases). The length of the CDR3 is 13 residues. V lost 10 bases and J lost 3, with 15 bases in between. Per germline, CDR1 WSHSY and CDR2 SAAADI. This chain's CDR3 is CATAGQPYTEAFF. DNA of the CDR3: TGCGCCACTGCCGGACAGCCATACACTGAAGCTTTCTTT.

The count of this clone is one. This sequence joins TRBV6-5 and TRBJ2-7; 9 bases match TRBD2. In germline, CDR1 is MNHEY, CDR2 SVGAGI. The V gene end was trimmed by 2 bases and the J gene end by 4 bases; junction bases not matched to a gene: 3. The length of the CDR3 is 14 residues. CDR3 bases: TGTGCCAGCAGTTACCAGCGGGGGGTTTACGAGCAGTACTTC. This sequence encodes CASSYQRGVYEQYF.

In its sample, this clone was seen a few times. J is TRBJ1-2 and V is TRBV24-1; 11 nucleotides line up with TRBD1. The CDR3 contains 13 residues. Germline CDR1 and CDR2: KGHDR and SFDVKD. V dropped 9 bases and J dropped 4; count of bases not matched to a gene: 3. The CDR3 region is CATGDRGAYGYTF. Here the CDR3 DNA reads TGTGCCACCGGGGACAGGGGGGCCTATGGCTACACCTTC.

A single count supports this clone. The chain joins TRBV9 to TRBJ2-1; maybe TRBD2 (6 bases). V was clipped by 0 bases and J by 7 bases, with 14 bases between them. Germline CDR1 and CDR2: SGDLS and YYNGEE. The CDR3 runs 15 residues. CDR3 sequence: CASSVGVLSGNEQFF. CDR3 DNA sequence: TGTGCCAGCAGCGTAGGGGTCTTAAGCGGGAATGAGCAGTTCTTC.

The rearrangement joins TRBV7-2 to TRBJ1-2; 9 bases fit TRBD1. This CDR3 is 15 amino acids long. The J segment lost 5 bases and the V segment lost 3 bases, leaving 7 bases of the junction unmatched. Germline CDR1 is SGHTA and CDR2 is FQGNSA. The CDR3 DNA is TGTGCCAGCAGCTTGGGGACAGGGAGTGGGTATGGCTACACCTTC. Protein: CASSLGTGSGYGYTF.

V is TRBV7-2 and J is TRBJ1-3; D unresolved. Trimming removed 1 base from V and 3 bases from J, with 10 bases in between. CDR1 SGHTA and CDR2 FQGNSA come from the germline V gene. The CDR3 spans 15 residues. CDR3 coding DNA: TGTGCCAGCAGCTTAGTTGGGCAACTTGGAAACACCATATATTTT. Protein sequence: CASSLVGQLGNTIYF. Complete variable domain (other parts from reference TRBV7-2 and TRBJ1-3): GAGVSQSPSNKVTEKGKDVELRCDPISGHTALYWYRQSLGQGLEFLIYFQGNSAPDKSGLPSDRFSAERTGGSVSTLTIQRTQQEDSAVYLCASSLVGQLGNTIYFGEGSWLTVV.

This clone has just one count. V is TRBV27 and J is TRBJ2-4; weak D call: TRBD2 (6 bases). Germline V CDR1 and CDR2: MNHEY, SMNVEV (reference sequence). This CDR3 region has 16 residues. Trimming removed 4 bases at V and 0 bases at J, with 13 bases between. CDR3 in DNA: TGTGCCAGCAGTTCTCAGGAGGGGCCAGCCAAAAACATTCAGTACTTC. Its translation: CASSSQEGPAKNIQYF.

The chain uses TRBV25-1 and TRBJ1-5; 7 nucleotides agree with TRBD1. J was trimmed by 2 bases and V by 5 bases; bases with no gene match: 6. The length of the CDR3 is 15 residues. Germline V gene lookup returns CDR1 MGHDK and CDR2 SYGVNS. Here the CDR3 reads CASSPQTGGNQPQHF. In nucleotides, the CDR3 is TGTGCCAGCAGTCCTCAAACAGGGGGCAATCAGCCCCAGCATTTT.

The CDR3 protein is CAWSRTGRGNSGANVLTF. The CDR3 nucleotides read TGTGCCTGGAGTCGTACGGGCAGGGGCAACTCGGGGGCCAACGTCCTGACTTTC. V and J are TRBV30 and TRBJ2-6, with D perhaps matching TRBD1 (6 bases). Germline loops: CDR1 GTSNPN, CDR2 SVGIG (reference sequence). V lost 2 bases and J 4 bases, leaving 21 bases between the germline ends. This CDR3 has 18 amino acids.

The chain combines TRBV27 with TRBJ1-2, with TRBD1 matching over 8 bases. The germline V gene has CDR1 MNHEY and CDR2 SMNVEV (reference sequence). The CDR3 runs to 14 residues. Trimming took 6 bases from V and 0 from J; bases not matched to a gene: 3. In DNA form, the CDR3 reads TGTGCCAGCAGCCCAGGGGGCGCTAACTATGGCTACACCTTC. Amino acids: CASSPGGANYGYTF.